This TCR beta chain was recovered during a study of T-cell reconstitution after alpha-beta-depleted transplantation in children. The authors prepared the TCRbeta library with unique molecular identifiers. Via MiXCR, TCRdb re-called the PCR reads, giving one row per CDR3 protein. The table has about 400,000 distinct CDR3 sequences, 20% seen once; the top ten hold less than 4.5%. The length of the CDR3 is 15 residues. V was trimmed by 5 bases and J by 0 bases, leaving 11 bases between them. Germline lookup yields CDR1 MNHEY and CDR2 SMNVEV (reference sequence). This clonotype came up a few times. Sequencing was performed on PBMCs from the stem cell graft donor, taken from the stem cell graft. This rearrangement joins TRBV27 to TRBJ2-1; D perhaps matches TRBD1 (6 bases). The TCR was taken from a human donor who donated a stem cell graft to a child with acute myeloid leukemia. CDR3 bases: TGTGCCAGCAGTCGAGGACAGAACTCCTACAATGAGCAGTTCTTC. The encoded protein is CASSRGQNSYNEQFF.